These 31 T cell receptor beta chains were sequenced from one sample in a study of blood T cell repertoires in COVID-19. Profiled with immunoSEQ multiplex PCR; TCRdb holds only in-frame clones, not every one. This table holds 210,000 or so clones, 70% to 90% found once. Sample: peripheral blood. The receptors were sampled from a woman aged 70-85 years with active or convalescent COVID-19.

The V call is TRBV6-1, the J call TRBJ2-1; 13 nucleotides line up with TRBD2. CDR3 length: 19 amino acids. The germline V gene has CDR1 MNHNS and CDR2 SASEGT. J lost 0 bases, V lost 3 bases, and 8 bases had no gene match. CDR3 sequence (DNA): TGTGCCAGCAGTGAGGAAGGGACTAGCGGGATGGTCTCCTACAATGAGCAGTTCTTC. It encodes CASSEEGTSGMVSYNEQFF.

This clone has a handful of counts. J is TRBJ1-5 and V is TRBV5-1, with D possibly matching TRBD1 (6 bases). The CDR3 extends over 17 amino acids. The germline V gene has CDR1 SGHRS and CDR2 YFSETQ. Trimming shortened V by 4 bases and J by 0 bases, and 17 bases separated the two germline ends. This chain's CDR3 is CASSPRGRGDSNQPQHF. For the CDR3, the DNA is TGCGCCAGCAGCCCCCGGGGGAGGGGGGATAGCAATCAGCCCCAGCATTTT. The full variable domain, rest sourced from reference TRBV5-1 and TRBJ1-5, is KAGVTQTPRYLIKTRGQQVTLSCSPISGHRSVSWYQQTPGQGLQFLFEYFSETQRNKGNFPGRFSGRQFSNSRSEMNVSTLELGDSALYLCASSPRGRGDSNQPQHFGDGTRLSIL.

This clone occurred a few times. CDR3 nucleotides: TGTGCCTGGACCAGACAGGGGAGGTTCTATGGCTACACCTTC. It is translated as CAWTRQGRFYGYTF. The chain joins TRBV30 to TRBJ1-2, with 8 nucleotides matching TRBD1. This CDR3 spans 14 amino acids. Unmatched junction bases numbered 8, after V lost 4 bases and J lost 4 bases. Germline V lookup: CDR1 GTSNPN, CDR2 SVGIG (reference sequence).

This clone was seen only once. This rearrangement joins TRBV12-3 or TRBV12-4 to TRBJ1-1; a weak D match, TRBD1 (5 bases). This CDR3 has 13 residues. Trimming pared 6 bases from V and 2 bases from J, leaving 10 bases between. CDR3 sequence (DNA): TGTGCCAGCAGCATCAGGGATAACACTGAAGCTTTCTTT. Translated, it gives CASSIRDNTEAFF.

V gene TRBV5-5 combines with J gene TRBJ2-1; a weak D match, TRBD1 (6 bases). From germline, CDR1 is SGHKS and CDR2 YYEKEE (reference sequence). The CDR3 extends over 15 amino acids. The ends were cut back, 4 bases at V and 7 bases at J, with 18 bases in the middle. CDR3 residues: CASSVSVGGTNEQFF. The CDR3 coding sequence is TGTGCCAGCAGCGTTAGCGTAGGGGGAACGAATGAGCAGTTCTTC.

This chain connects TRBV3-1 (or the pseudogene TRBV3-2) to TRBJ1-3, with 7 positions matching TRBD1. This CDR3 has 16 amino acids. Germline V CDR1 and CDR2: LGHDT, YNNKEL (reference sequence). With 4 bases clipped from V and 0 bases from J, the junction kept 6 bases outside the gene matches. The CDR3 protein is CASSPQGEHSGNTIYF. As DNA, the CDR3 is TGTGCCAGCAGCCCCCAGGGGGAACACTCTGGAAACACCATATATTTT.

The chain is built from TRBV5-1 and TRBJ1-1, with 8 bases identical to TRBD1. The CDR3 contains 11 residues. The junction had 3 bases not matched to a gene; V was cut back by 4 bases and J by 10 bases. From germline, CDR1 is SGHRS and CDR2 YFSETQ. In DNA form, the CDR3 reads TGCGCCAGCAGCACGGGACAGGTAGCTTTCTTT. Translation: CASSTGQVAFF.

The V gene is TRBV6-1, the J gene TRBJ1-6; TRBD1 matches at 7 bases. The germline CDR1 and CDR2 sequences are MNHNS and SASEGT. CDR3 length: 14 residues. V lost 1 base to trimming and J lost 9 bases; unmatched junction nucleotides: 3. CDR3 nucleotide sequence: TGTGCCAGCAGTGAAGGGACAGGTATTTCACCCCTCCACTTT. Translated, it gives CASSEGTGISPLHF.

The rearrangement joins TRBV2 to TRBJ1-2; TRBD1 matches 8 bases. CDR3 length: 13 residues. The V gene's germline CDR1 is SNHLY and CDR2 FYNNEI. V was pared by 6 bases and J by 7 bases, with 7 bases of the junction left unmatched. The CDR3 DNA sequence: TGTGCCAGCAGAGACAGGGGCCCAGGTGGCTACACCTTC. It encodes CASRDRGPGGYTF.

This clone is a singleton in its sample. The rearrangement links TRBV28 to TRBJ2-2; TRBD1 is a possible D gene (6 bases). In germline, CDR1 is MDHEN, CDR2 SYDVKM. This CDR3 is built from 15 residues. Trimming stripped 5 bases from V and 1 base from J, with 11 bases between. DNA of the CDR3: TGTGCCAGCAGTAAGCAGGGGCTGAACACCGGGGAGCTGTTTTTT. Translating gives CASSKQGLNTGELFF.

CDR3 in DNA: TGTGCCAGCAGTTTGTCCGAGGTTGGGTCCGATGAGCAGTTCTTC. Translation gives CASSLSEVGSDEQFF. The V gene is TRBV28, the J gene TRBJ2-1, with D unclear. The germline V gene encodes CDR1 MDHEN and CDR2 SYDVKM. The V and J ends lost 3 bases and 8 bases respectively, with 17 bases between them. The CDR3 runs to 15 residues.

This chain joins TRBV13 and TRBJ2-1; 14 nucleotides agree with TRBD2. V shed 5 bases, J shed 9 bases, and the junction held 6 bases outside the gene matches. The CDR3 spans 15 residues. The germline V gene encodes CDR1 PRHDT and CDR2 FYEKMQ (reference sequence). Here the CDR3 reads CASSARTSGRFEQFF. The CDR3 nucleotides are TGTGCCAGCAGCGCCCGGACTAGCGGGAGGTTTGAGCAGTTCTTC.

This clone was seen more than once but under ten times. The chain has TRBV5-5 and TRBJ2-7, with a tentative D call TRBD2 (5 bases). The germline gives CDR1 SGHKS, CDR2 YYEKEE (reference sequence). The CDR3 length is 14 residues. V gave up 2 bases and J gave up 5 bases, with 14 bases separating them. CDR3: CASSLRGAQDEQYF. The CDR3 nucleotides read TGTGCCAGCAGCTTACGGGGTGCCCAGGACGAGCAGTACTTC.

The chain couples TRBV11-1 to TRBJ2-1; weak D call: TRBD2 (5 bases). Germline assignment: CDR1 SGHAT and CDR2 FQDESV (reference sequence). The CDR3 contains 16 residues. V lost 5 bases and J 12 bases, leaving 26 bases between the germline ends. CDR3 sequence (DNA): TGTGCCAGCAGCCCCCGGTCTCGGGGTTTAGTGGCTAGGCAGTTCTTC. Translated: CASSPRSRGLVARQFF.

The V and J genes are TRBV3-1 (or the pseudogene TRBV3-2) and TRBJ2-5, with 11 bases that match TRBD2. Germline assignment: CDR1 LGHDT and CDR2 YNNKEL (reference sequence). J was trimmed by 2 bases and V by 4 bases; bases with no gene match: 3. CDR3 length: 15 amino acids. The CDR3 protein is CASSPLAGEQETQYF. CDR3 in DNA: TGTGCCAGCAGCCCACTAGCGGGAGAACAAGAGACCCAGTACTTC.

V is TRBV7-9 and J is TRBJ2-7; D not resolved. The CDR3 loop spans 14 amino acids. CDR1 and CDR2 (germline): SEHNR, FQNEAQ (reference sequence). Trimming removed 5 bases from V and 5 bases from J, with 16 bases in between. CDR3: CASSVEVGGHEQYF. CDR3 DNA sequence: TGTGCCAGCAGCGTAGAGGTCGGCGGCCACGAGCAGTACTTC.

The chain employs TRBV18 and TRBJ2-1; no firm D call. The CDR3 runs to 16 residues. Trimming left V 2 bases short and J 0 bases short, with 11 bases between. Germline CDR1 and CDR2: KGHSH and LQKENI. The DNA for the CDR3 is TGTGCCAGCTCACCAGAGCCCCCTAGCTCCTACAATGAGCAGTTCTTC. Translating it yields CASSPEPPSSYNEQFF.

This clone showed up just a few times. This chain joins TRBV6-5 and TRBJ1-1, with 9 bases identical to TRBD1. Per germline, CDR1 MNHEY and CDR2 SVGAGI. V was pared by 4 bases and J by 4 bases, with 4 bases of the junction left unmatched. The CDR3 is 14 amino acids. CDR3 sequence (DNA): TGTGCCAGCAGTTCTAAGGGACAGGGCACTGAAGCTTTCTTT. This translates into CASSSKGQGTEAFF.

The chain recombines TRBV12-3 or TRBV12-4 with TRBJ1-2; maybe TRBD1 (5 bases). This CDR3 has 13 residues. Trimming pared 3 bases from V and 7 bases from J, leaving 12 bases between. In DNA form, the CDR3 reads TGTGCCAGCAGTTTGGGGCTTCATCCTGGCTACACCTTC. The encoded protein is CASSLGLHPGYTF.

This clone was picked up a small number of times. This rearrangement joins TRBV19 to TRBJ2-7; 8 bases fit TRBD2. J was trimmed by 6 bases and V by 6 bases; bases with no gene match: 13. Germline V CDR1 and CDR2: LNHDA, SQIVND (reference sequence). The CDR3 runs 15 residues. The CDR3, as DNA: TGTGCCAGTAGAGATATTGCGGGGGGCGCGGGCGAGCAGTACTTC. This codes for CASRDIAGGAGEQYF.

The CDR3 DNA reads as TGTGCCAGCAGCGGCGGGGACGAGACCCAGTACTTC. Translated: CASSGGDETQYF. The rearrangement uses TRBV5-6 and TRBJ2-5; TRBD2 is a possible D gene (6 bases). In germline, CDR1 is SGHDT, CDR2 YYEEEE. This CDR3 contains 12 residues. Deletions cut 4 bases from V and 5 bases from J, with 9 bases between.

This chain uses TRBV19 with TRBJ2-5; unclear D gene. Germline V gives CDR1 LNHDA, CDR2 SQIVND (reference sequence). V lost 3 bases and J 5 bases, leaving 13 bases between the germline ends. This CDR3 region has 14 residues. The CDR3 protein is CASSIGSGWETQYF. In DNA, the CDR3 is TGTGCCAGTAGTATTGGCTCGGGTTGGGAGACCCAGTACTTC. Looking up the rest from reference TRBV19 and TRBJ2-5 gives the full variable domain: DGGITQSPKYLFRKEGQNVTLSCEQNLNHDAMYWYRQDPGQGLRLIYYSQIVNDFQKGDIAEGYSVSREKKESFPLTVTSAQKNPTAFYLCASSIGSGWETQYFGPGTRLLVL.

The chain employs TRBV11-3 and TRBJ2-1, with TRBD2 as a possible D gene (5 bases). V lost 5 bases and J lost 4, with 12 bases in between. The CDR3 consists of 14 residues. Germline-derived CDR1 and CDR2 are SGHNT and YENEEA. The CDR3 sequence: CASSPGLTYNEQFF. The CDR3 DNA reads as TGTGCCAGCAGCCCCGGACTTACTTACAATGAGCAGTTCTTC.

The chain couples TRBV3-1 (or the pseudogene TRBV3-2) to TRBJ1-1; TRBD1 agrees at 7 bases. Germline CDR1 is LGHDT and CDR2 is YNNKEL (reference sequence). This CDR3 comprises 15 residues. The V and J ends lost 1 base and 1 base, in that order; junction bases with no gene match: 3. The CDR3 sequence: CASSQAGQENTEAFF. CDR3 sequence (DNA): TGTGCCAGCAGCCAAGCAGGACAGGAGAACACTGAAGCTTTCTTT.

The chain links TRBV9 to TRBJ1-3; 7 positions agree with TRBD1. After removal of 0 bases from V and 8 bases from J, the junction contained 17 bases not matched to a gene. The CDR3 sequence is 18 residues long. CDR1 and CDR2 from the germline V gene are SGDLS and YYNGEE. The CDR3 loop reads CASSVATTTGMSGDTIYF. In DNA, the CDR3 is TGTGCCAGCAGCGTAGCGACCACGACAGGGATGTCAGGGGACACCATATATTTT. Full variable domain (missing parts from reference TRBV9 and TRBJ1-3): DSGVTQTPKHLITATGQRVTLRCSPRSGDLSVYWYQQSLDQGLQFLIQYYNGEERAKGNILERFSAQQFPDLHSELNLSSLELGDSALYFCASSVATTTGMSGDTIYFGEGSWLTVV.

The sample holds one count of this clone. The chain is built from TRBV7-9 and TRBJ2-1; a weak D match, TRBD1 (6 bases). V lost 0 bases to trimming and J lost 3 bases, with 18 bases between them. In germline, CDR1 is SEHNR, CDR2 FQNEAQ (reference sequence). The CDR3 consists of 18 residues. This chain's CDR3 is CASSLASTSRGDYNEQFF. The CDR3 DNA is TGTGCCAGCAGCTTAGCCTCAACGTCCAGGGGAGACTACAATGAGCAGTTCTTC.

V and J are TRBV4-1 and TRBJ2-5; possibly TRBD2 for D (6 bases). CDR1 is MGHRA, CDR2 YSYEKL, per germline. The length of the CDR3 is 14 residues. V gave up 5 bases and J gave up 9 bases, with 19 bases separating them. Here the CDR3 reads CASSSSRDLGAQYF. Here the CDR3 DNA reads TGCGCCAGCAGCAGCAGCCGGGACTTGGGGGCCCAGTACTTC.

The sample holds a few counts of this clone. The chain joins TRBV3-1 (or the pseudogene TRBV3-2) to TRBJ2-3; D unresolved. CDR1 and CDR2 from the germline V gene are LGHDT and YNNKEL (reference sequence). The CDR3 has 14 residues. Trimming took 8 bases from V and 0 from J, leaving 12 bases between them. CDR3 in DNA: TGTGCCAGCGGTGTCGGGTCTAGCACAGATACGCAGTATTTT. It codes for CASGVGSSTDTQYF.

The V call is TRBV19, the J call TRBJ1-5, with D maybe TRBD1 (6 bases). The germline V gene has CDR1 LNHDA and CDR2 SQIVND (reference sequence). Trimming took 4 bases from V and 3 from J, leaving 19 bases between them. The CDR3 is 17 residues long. CDR3 sequence (DNA): TGTGCCAGTAGTAGAAGGGACAAAACTTCAACCAATCAGCCCCAGCATTTT. This translates into CASSRRDKTSTNQPQHF.

This chain links TRBV29-1 with TRBJ2-7; 9 bases agree with TRBD2. Germline CDR1 reads SQVTM; CDR2 reads ANQGSEA. V lost 4 bases to trimming and J lost 2 bases; unmatched junction nucleotides: 3. This CDR3 spans 13 amino acids. CDR3 protein: CSVGASGTYEQYF. CDR3 coding DNA: TGCAGCGTTGGGGCTAGCGGGACCTACGAGCAGTACTTC.

The chain couples TRBV11-2 to TRBJ2-1; D gene ambiguous. The V end was cut by 2 bases, the J end by 0 bases, with 8 bases between. The CDR3 extends over 15 amino acids. CDR1 is SGHAT and CDR2 is FQNNGV in the germline V gene. CDR3 nucleotide sequence: TGTGCCAGCAGCTTATTTACCAGCTCCTACAATGAGCAGTTCTTC. This codes for CASSLFTSSYNEQFF.